The 20 T cell receptor beta chains presented below share a single source sample, sequenced in a study of blood T cell repertoires in COVID-19. Produced via immunoSEQ multiplex PCR; TCRdb's table is partial and in-frame only. The repertoire has under 250,000 clones, around nine tenths of them found once; the top ten carry over 0.75%. The specimen was peripheral blood. These TCRs come from a man in his fifties or sixties with COVID-19, enrolled during active disease.

V usage is TRBV7-2 and J usage is TRBJ1-6, with TRBD1 as a possible D gene (5 bases). The CDR3 length is 15 residues. Germline V CDR1 and CDR2: SGHTA, FQGNSA. Trimming took off 3 bases at V and 7 bases at J, with 13 bases between the two ends. As DNA, the CDR3 is TGTGCCAGCAGCTTTTCTCCCGCAGGGAATTCACCCCTCCACTTT. The encoded protein is CASSFSPAGNSPLHF.

The chain joins TRBV5-6 to TRBJ2-5, with 7 nucleotides matching TRBD1. The CDR3 covers 13 residues. From germline, CDR1 is SGHDT and CDR2 YYEEEE. With 4 bases clipped from V and 1 base from J, the junction kept 1 base outside the gene matches. This chain's CDR3 is CASSRDSQETQYF. The DNA of the CDR3 is TGTGCCAGCAGCAGGGACAGCCAAGAGACCCAGTACTTC. The full variable domain, rest sourced from reference TRBV5-6 and TRBJ2-5, is DAGVTQSPTHLIKTRGQQVTLRCSPKSGHDTVSWYQQALGQGPQFIFQYYEEEERQRGNFPDRFSGHQFPNYSSELNVNALLLGDSALYLCASSRDSQETQYFGPGTRLLVL.

The V gene is TRBV19, the J gene TRBJ2-1; 12 bases are shared with TRBD2. In germline, CDR1 is LNHDA, CDR2 SQIVND (reference sequence). This CDR3 contains 16 residues. The V and J ends lost 3 bases and 6 bases, in that order; junction bases with no gene match: 6. DNA of the CDR3: TGTGCCAGTAGTATTAGGGGACTAGCGGGTTCCAATGAGCAGTTCTTC. It specifies CASSIRGLAGSNEQFF.

This rearrangement joins TRBV19 to TRBJ1-1; TRBD1 matches 10 bases. CDR1 is LNHDA, CDR2 SQIVND, per germline (reference sequence). The CDR3 is 15 amino acids. J lost 8 bases, V lost 2 bases, and 8 bases had no gene match. CDR3 nucleotide sequence: TGTGCCAGTAGTATACGAGACCTGACAGGGGGCGAAGCTTTCTTT. This gives the protein CASSIRDLTGGEAFF.

Many counts were recorded for this clone. The chain is built from TRBV29-1 and TRBJ1-1; D is ambiguous. The germline V gene has CDR1 SQVTM and CDR2 ANQGSEA. Trimming shortened V by 2 bases and J by 1 base, and 8 bases separated the two germline ends. The CDR3 has 13 amino acids. The CDR3 coding sequence is TGCAGCGTTGAACGGCAGGAGAACACTGAAGCTTTCTTT. This codes for CSVERQENTEAFF.

This chain connects TRBV27 to TRBJ1-2, with a tentative D call TRBD1 (6 bases). V was pared by 6 bases and J by 8 bases, with 16 bases between. Per germline, CDR1 MNHEY and CDR2 SMNVEV (reference sequence). The CDR3 is 13 amino acids. CDR3 loop: CASRQTGRRGYTF. DNA of the CDR3: TGTGCCAGCAGACAGACAGGTCGGCGGGGCTACACCTTC.

This rearrangement joins TRBV4-1 to TRBJ1-2; maybe TRBD1 (5 bases). CDR3 length: 15 residues. Looked up from germline, CDR1 is MGHRA and CDR2 is YSYEKL. The germline V and J ends were trimmed by 0 bases and 2 bases, with 10 bases remaining between them. The CDR3, as DNA: TGCGCCAGCAGCCAAGATTCCCGGGGGAACTATGGCTACACCTTC. Its translation is CASSQDSRGNYGYTF.

The chain uses TRBV29-1 and TRBJ2-2, with D perhaps TRBD1 (6 bases). V lost 7 bases, J lost 6 bases, and 27 bases lay in between. CDR3 length: 17 amino acids. CDR1 SQVTM and CDR2 ANQGSEA come from the germline V gene. CDR3 coding DNA: TGCAGCGGATATCGACAGGAGCTAGGGGCTATCGCCGGGGAGCTGTTTTTT. Encoded protein: CSGYRQELGAIAGELFF.

The chain employs TRBV11-1 and TRBJ2-7; TRBD2 aligns across 10 bases. Germline V gene sequence: CDR1 SGHAT, CDR2 FQDESV (reference sequence). Trimming removed 4 bases from V and 1 base from J; junction bases left unmatched: 1. The CDR3 has 14 amino acids. CDR3: CASSYSGRSYEQYF. In DNA, the CDR3 is TGTGCCAGCAGCTATAGCGGGAGGTCCTACGAGCAGTACTTC.

This clone appeared once. The CDR3 DNA reads as TGTGCCAGCAGAGGAGACTCGGCGAGGTATGGCTACACCTTC. It translates to CASRGDSARYGYTF. The rearrangement links TRBV2 to TRBJ1-2; D not certain. Germline CDR1 SNHLY, CDR2 FYNNEI. V was shortened by 6 bases and J by 5 bases, with 16 bases between the two germline ends. The CDR3 covers 14 residues. Supplemented by reference TRBV2 and TRBJ1-2, the full variable domain reads EPEVTQTPSHQVTQMGQEVILRCVPISNHLYFYWYRQILGQKVEFLVSFYNNEISEKSEIFDDQFSVERPDGSNFTLKIRSTKLEDSAMYFCASRGDSARYGYTFGSGTRLTVV.

V usage is TRBV14 and J usage is TRBJ2-1; no reliable D call. Germline V gene sequence: CDR1 SGHDN, CDR2 FVKESK. Between the trimmed V and J ends, which lost 0 bases and 10 bases, there was a span of 7 bases. The CDR3 is made up of 12 amino acids. In DNA, the CDR3 is TGTGCCAGCAGCCAAGATTTGCGGGAGCAGTTCTTC. It is translated as CASSQDLREQFF.

The chain is built from TRBV29-1 and TRBJ2-1, with TRBD2 identical over 10 bases. Germline V CDR1 and CDR2: SQVTM, ANQGSEA. The CDR3 is 20 residues long. Losses at the gene ends were 7 bases for V and 2 bases for J; bases not matched to a gene: 23. CDR3: CSGLFSSGSFNPTTYNEQFF. CDR3 DNA: TGCAGCGGCCTCTTCTCTAGCGGGAGCTTTAACCCAACTACCTACAATGAGCAGTTCTTC.

This chain joins TRBV5-1 and TRBJ2-2; no clear D gene. This CDR3 contains 17 residues. V dropped 0 bases and J dropped 0 bases, with 12 bases sitting between them. Germline V gives CDR1 SGHRS, CDR2 YFSETQ. CDR3 amino acids: CASSLVWVSANTGELFF. The CDR3, as DNA: TGCGCCAGCAGCTTGGTTTGGGTGAGCGCGAACACCGGGGAGCTGTTTTTT.

V gene TRBV6-1 combines with J gene TRBJ1-6, with TRBD1 matching 7 bases. Germline values: CDR1 MNHNS, CDR2 SASEGT. The ends lost 2 bases at V and 5 bases at J; junction bases unmatched: 15. The CDR3 sequence is 19 residues long. The CDR3 nucleotides are TGTGCCAGCAGTGAACAACCCCCCAGGGGGATGAGCGATAATTCACCCCTCCACTTT. This gives the protein CASSEQPPRGMSDNSPLHF.

The chain uses TRBV24-1 and TRBJ2-2, with TRBD1 matching over 9 bases. Germline V gene data show CDR1 as KGHDR and CDR2 as SFDVKD. The V gene end was trimmed by 5 bases and the J gene end by 3 bases; junction bases not matched to a gene: 6. The CDR3 consists of 16 residues. CDR3 DNA: TGTGCCACCAGTGTAGTGGGACAGGGACACACCGGGGAGCTGTTTTTT. Translated, it gives CATSVVGQGHTGELFF.

The chain uses TRBV28 and TRBJ1-1, with D perhaps TRBD1 (6 bases). The length of the CDR3 is 17 residues. Germline CDR1 reads MDHEN; CDR2 reads SYDVKM. V was trimmed by 6 bases and J by 5 bases, leaving 25 bases between them. The CDR3 sequence is CASRSTWGGLDDTEAFF. The CDR3 bases are TGTGCCAGCAGGTCCACATGGGGGGGCTTAGATGATACTGAAGCTTTCTTT. The complete variable domain, with remaining parts taken from reference TRBV28 and TRBJ1-1, reads DVKVTQSSRYLVKRTGEKVFLECVQDMDHENMFWYRQDPGLGLRLIYFSYDVKMKEKGDIPEGYSVSREKKERFSLILESASTNQTSMYLCASRSTWGGLDDTEAFFGQGTRLTVV.

In nucleotides, the CDR3 is TGTGCCATCAAGGCCCCAGGGAACAATGAGCAGTTCTTC. Translated: CAIKAPGNNEQFF. The chain combines TRBV10-3 with TRBJ2-1, with D possibly being TRBD1 (5 bases). This CDR3 has 13 amino acids. Germline CDR1 and CDR2: ENHRY and SYGVKD. The V gene lost 7 bases and the J gene lost 5 bases, with 12 bases spanning the gap.

The chain couples TRBV29-1 to TRBJ1-1; weak D call: TRBD1 (5 bases). There are 12 residues in the CDR3. The V gene's germline CDR1 is SQVTM and CDR2 ANQGSEA. Trimming removed 6 bases at V and 1 base at J, with 9 bases between. The CDR3 DNA is TGCAGCGTCGCGGACACGAACACTGAAGCTTTCTTT. Amino acid sequence: CSVADTNTEAFF.

The rearrangement joins TRBV2 to TRBJ2-2, with 10 bases identical to TRBD2. V shed 2 bases, J shed 2 bases, and the junction held 14 bases outside the gene matches. The CDR3 is 20 residues long. The germline CDR1 and CDR2 sequences are SNHLY and FYNNEI. For the CDR3, the DNA is TGTGCCAGCAGTGAAAGGGGACTAGCGATTTCTCCCTCAAACACCGGGGAGCTGTTTTTT. Amino acids: CASSERGLAISPSNTGELFF.

V gene TRBV9 combines with J gene TRBJ1-2; 9 nucleotides match TRBD1. The germline CDR1 and CDR2 sequences are SGDLS and YYNGEE. V dropped 3 bases and J dropped 10; count of bases not matched to a gene: 7. The CDR3 is 13 residues long. CDR3 in amino acids: CASSATGGEVYTF. The CDR3 nucleotides are TGTGCCAGCAGCGCTACAGGGGGCGAGGTCTACACCTTC.